This entry concerns a single T cell receptor (beta chain). The data belong to a study of OX40 agonist ivuxolimab in advanced cancers. Study information: Patients with prior anti-PD-1, anti-PD-L1 or anti-CTLA-4 therapy were eligible; 40% had some.

Germline V gives CDR1 SGDLS, CDR2 YYNGEE. The CDR3 spans 18 residues. After removal of 4 bases from V and 4 bases from J, the junction contained 15 bases not matched to a gene. The assay was immunoSEQ multiplex PCR, and TCRdb's table has in-frame clones only and misses some. This table holds under 80,000 clones, about 90% found once. The chain links TRBV9 to TRBJ2-3; 10 positions agree with TRBD2. Material: CD4+ or CD8+ T cells sorted from blood, obtained in a trial of the OX40 agonist ivuxolimab. The sequence came from an adult with an advanced solid tumor such as melanoma, head and neck, liver or kidney cancer. CDR3: CASSLGRAGGPGSDTQYF. The CDR3 nucleotides are TGTGCCAGCAGCCTAGGGCGAGCGGGAGGGCCGGGGTCAGATACGCAGTATTTT.